Listed below are T cell receptor beta chains from one sample, sequenced in a study of cytomegalovirus exposure and HLA in healthy donors. Assay used: immunoSEQ multiplex PCR; TCRdb lists only in-frame clones, some missing. The sample shows 150,000 or so clones, 80% of them seen only once. Sequencing was done on a sample of PBMCs. All receptors come from a man aged 18 to 29 in good health and CMV-seropositive. CDR3s include the opening cysteine and the closing phenylalanine or tryptophan. The order of the fields is J gene, D gene, CDR3 length, clone size, V gene, CDR3 DNA, CDR3 protein. D genes are given only for firm matches. Some rows have no size entry. The others give once, few or many, or a class for an expanded clone.

>TRBJ1-1|.|16|.|TRBV5-1
TGCGCCAGCAGCCAAGGACAGCTGTCCATGAACACTGAAGCTTTCTTT
CASSQGQLSMNTEAFF
>TRBJ2-3|TRBD2|16|.|TRBV27
TGTGCCAGCAGCCCTATAGGCGGGAGTTATGAAGATACGCAGTATTTT
CASSPIGGSYEDTQYF
>TRBJ2-1|TRBD2|14|.|TRBV7-9
TGTGCCAGCAGCGGGAGGGCCGCAGGTGGTGAGCAGTTCTTC
CASSGRAAGGEQFF
>TRBJ1-5|.|14|.|TRBV28
TGTGCCAGCAGTTTTGGTAGGGGCTGGCAGCCCCAGCATTTT
CASSFGRGWQPQHF
>TRBJ2-1|TRBD2|18|.|TRBV7-2
TGTGCCAGCAGCCGCGGGACTAGCGGGGAGATCTCCTACAATGAGCAGTTCTTC
CASSRGTSGEISYNEQFF
>TRBJ1-4|TRBD1|15|.|TRBV10-3
TGTGCCATCAGTGAGGCGACAGGGGTTAATGAAAAACTGTTTTTT
CAISEATGVNEKLFF
>TRBJ1-1|.|13|.|TRBV12-5
TGTGCTAGTGGTTTGCATGTTAACACTGAAGCTTTCTTT
CASGLHVNTEAFF
>TRBJ2-2|.|14|.|TRBV6-1
TGTGCCAGCAGTGAAGGGCTCGCTACCGGGGAGCTGTTTTTT
CASSEGLATGELFF
>TRBJ1-1|TRBD1|14|.|TRBV5-4
TGTGCCAGCAGCTCGGGGACAGAGAACACTGAAGCTTTCTTT
CASSSGTENTEAFF
>TRBJ2-2|.|15|.|TRBV2
TGTGCCAGCAAGACTAGTGGAGCGAACACCGGGGAGCTGTTTTTT
CASKTSGANTGELFF
>TRBJ2-7|.|15|.|TRBV9
TGTGCCAGCAGCGTAGGGGGGCTTTCCCCTTACGAGCAGTACTTC
CASSVGGLSPYEQYF
>TRBJ1-1|.|14|.|TRBV7-9
TGTGCCAGCAGCTTAGCGCCGGGTTTCTCTGAAGCTTTCTTT
CASSLAPGFSEAFF
>TRBJ1-6|.|15|.|TRBV7-9
TGTGCCAGCAGCCCCGGGCGGGGGTGGAATTCACCCCTCCACTTT
CASSPGRGWNSPLHF
>TRBJ1-2|TRBD1|15|.|TRBV4-1
TGCGCCAGCAGCCAAGCGGACAGGGGGAAGGATGGCTACACCTTC
CASSQADRGKDGYTF
>TRBJ2-6|.|15|.|TRBV5-1
TGCGCCAGCAGCTTGGCAGGGCCCGGGGCCAACGTCCTGACTTTC
CASSLAGPGANVLTF
>TRBJ2-7|.|11|.|TRBV4-1
TGCGCCAGCAAAAGAGGGTACGAGCAGTACTTC
CASKRGYEQYF
>TRBJ2-3|.|17|.|TRBV7-9
TGTGCCAGCAGTCCCCGAGTGGGGGGGCATCAGGCAGATACGCAGTATTTT
CASSPRVGGHQADTQYF
>TRBJ1-4|.|14|once|TRBV6-6
TGTGCCAGCAGTGCCCAGGGTAACAATGAAAAACTGTTTTTT
CASSAQGNNEKLFF
>TRBJ2-7|.|14|.|TRBV7-2
TGTGCCAGCAGCTTATCCAGTTCCAGCTACGAGCAGTACTTC
CASSLSSSSYEQYF
>TRBJ1-1|.|13|once|TRBV6-1
TGTGCCAGCAAATACACAGAGAACACTGAAGCTTTCTTT
CASKYTENTEAFF
>TRBJ1-4|TRBD1|15|.|TRBV11-2
TGTGCCAGCAGCCCCGTGGGACAGCCTAATGAAAAACTGTTTTTT
CASSPVGQPNEKLFF
>TRBJ2-1|.|13|few|TRBV7-3
TGTGCCAGCAGCTTACTTGCCGGGAATGAGCAGTTCTTC
CASSLLAGNEQFF
>TRBJ2-5|TRBD2|15|.|TRBV7-9
TGTGCCAGCAGACCTCTAGCGGGAGTTCTGGAGACCCAGTACTTC
CASRPLAGVLETQYF
>TRBJ1-5|.|13|.|TRBV2
TGTGCCAGCGGGGACACTTACAATCAGCCCCAGCATTTT
CASGDTYNQPQHF
>TRBJ2-7|.|16|.|TRBV9
TGTGCCAGCAGCGTAGGAGTTCCCGAGGTAGGTGGGGAGCAGTACTTC
CASSVGVPEVGGEQYF
>TRBJ2-3|.|13|.|TRBV5-4
TGTGCCAGCAGCCCGACAGGTTTGAATACGCAGTATTTT
CASSPTGLNTQYF
>TRBJ1-4|.|13|few|TRBV4-1
TGCGCCAGCAGCCAAATCCGGGGGGAAAAACTGTTTTTT
CASSQIRGEKLFF
>TRBJ2-1|.|14|.|TRBV6-5
TGTGCCAGCAGTTACAACAGGGTCTACAATGAGCAGTTCTTC
CASSYNRVYNEQFF
>TRBJ2-5|.|15|.|TRBV29-1
TGCAGCGTTGAAGTACTTAGCCGGGGCCAAGAGACCCAGTACTTC
CSVEVLSRGQETQYF
>TRBJ2-1|.|12|.|TRBV2
TGTGCCAGCAGTGAACTAGGGGCTGAGCAGTTCTTC
CASSELGAEQFF
>TRBJ2-3|.|12|.|TRBV6-6
TGTGCCAGCAGTTATAGGGGAGATACGCAGTATTTT
CASSYRGDTQYF
>TRBJ1-2|TRBD1|14|.|TRBV5-1
TGCGCCAGCAGCTCGCGGGACAGGGAATTTGGCTACACCTTC
CASSSRDREFGYTF
>TRBJ2-2|TRBD2|15|.|TRBV5-1
TGCGCCAGCAGCCTTGGGGGGGCGAACACCGGGGAGCTGTTTTTT
CASSLGGANTGELFF
>TRBJ2-7|TRBD1|14|.|TRBV18
TGTGCCAGCTCACCGGAGACAGGGGGCTACGAGCAGTACTTC
CASSPETGGYEQYF
>TRBJ1-2|.|13|.|TRBV6-5
TGTGCCAGCAGTGCCCACAGGGACTATGGCTACACCTTC
CASSAHRDYGYTF
>TRBJ1-2|TRBD1|15|.|TRBV2
TGTGCCAGCAGACCCCTCGACAGGGGGAGATATGGCTACACCTTC
CASRPLDRGRYGYTF
>TRBJ1-5|.|13|few|TRBV7-2
TGTGCCAGCAGCGCAGGGGTCCTGCGGCCCCAGCATTTT
CASSAGVLRPQHF
>TRBJ2-1|.|15|.|TRBV27
TGTGCCAGCAGTATAGACAAAAGGAAGCGGGATGAGCAGTTCTTC
CASSIDKRKRDEQFF
>TRBJ1-1|.|12|.|TRBV19
TGTGCCAGTAGTATAAGGACGGGAGAAGCTTTCTTT
CASSIRTGEAFF
>TRBJ2-5|TRBD1|15|.|TRBV4-1
TGCGCCAGCAGCCAGCCGGGACAGGGGAGAGGGACCCAGTACTTC
CASSQPGQGRGTQYF
>TRBJ2-7|.|14|.|TRBV6-1
TGTGCCAGCAGTCTCAGAACGAAAAGCTACGAGCAGTACTTC
CASSLRTKSYEQYF
>TRBJ2-5|.|15|.|TRBV7-8
TGTGCCAGCAGCTTAGTCTCTGGGCAGGGTGAGACCCAGTACTTC
CASSLVSGQGETQYF
>TRBJ1-2|TRBD1|19|.|TRBV2
TGTGCCACTCCCCCAAGGGCTGACGACAGGGAGGATTTGATTTATGGCTACACCTTC
CATPPRADDREDLIYGYTF
>TRBJ2-7|TRBD1|15|.|TRBV9
TGTGCCAGCAGCCCAAAAGGGGGACAGACCTACGAGCAGTACTTC
CASSPKGGQTYEQYF
>TRBJ2-3|TRBD2|14|.|TRBV10-1
TGCGCCACCAAGCGGGACGCGGGCACAGATACGCAGTATTTT
CATKRDAGTDTQYF
>TRBJ1-2|.|14|.|TRBV5-1
TGCGCCAGCAGCTACCAGGGTCAGGACTATGGCTACACCTTC
CASSYQGQDYGYTF
>TRBJ2-7|TRBD2|18|few|TRBV4-3
TGCGCCAGCAGCCAAGATCGGGATAGCGGGTACGTGCTGAGGGAGCAGTACTTC
CASSQDRDSGYVLREQYF
>TRBJ2-3|TRBD2|16|.|TRBV9
TGTGCCAGCAGCGTAGACGCGGGAGGGCCCCCAGATACGCAGTATTTT
CASSVDAGGPPDTQYF